This TCR beta chain was documented in a study of cytomegalovirus exposure and HLA in healthy donors (dated by TCRdb to about 2017). Background for the entire study: An earlier analysis of under 600 of the donors reported 250 to 300 Gb of sequence data and some 100 million unique TCR beta sequences from 150 million to 200 million T cells. An earlier analysis of around 580 of the donors used high-throughput TCR beta sequencing to judge whether each TCR beta V gene segment behaved as functional or pseudogenic. Donor age, sex, ethnicity and CMV serostatus were compiled together with the repertoire data. The study combined high-throughput TCR immunosequencing, statistical association of individual TCRs with disease status, and machine learning to predict cytomegalovirus infection status. A separate validation cohort of roughly 110 different subjects was used in addition to the roughly 670-subject first cohort. A later analysis re-analyzed previously published TCR beta repertoires from roughly 630 donors and added high-resolution HLA genotyping to study TCR occurrence patterns. A later genetic analysis took genome-wide SNP genotypes for about three fifths of the roughly 700 donors and used that subset as a discovery cohort. Typing coverage differed by locus: A, B, C, DRB1 and DQB1 were typed in about 629-640 donors, DQA1 in approximately 520, DPA1 in over 600, and DPB1 in roughly 450. The study aimed to test whether signatures of past pathogen exposure could be identified by cataloging public T cell receptors. All discovery cohort repertoires had been generated using a single sequencing platform. The study used immunosequencing to profile the T cell repertoires of approximately 630 subjects and linked those repertoires to cytomegalovirus serostatus. HLA typing covered class I and class II loci at four-digit resolution. A handful of DR-DQ haplotypes were handled as single units for association and clustering because linkage in the cohort was strong. Among about 370 genotyped donors of the cohort, an average of roughly 230,000 unique TCR beta nucleotide sequences was sequenced per donor, of which about 19% were non-productive. Of the roughly 400 genotyped donors, roughly 80% were placed in the genetic ancestry cluster associated with self-reported Caucasian donors. Around 330 gigabases of sequencing data and roughly 80 million unique TCR sequences made up an early release that covered around 640 HLA-typed donors. Rather than using new phenotypic data, the later analysis identified candidate immune exposures from TCR beta sequences and from how often those sequences occurred across donors.

As to this clone: Its antigen target is currently unknown. No clone much larger than this one lies a single base away; base qualities are absent.

Libraries were built with the immunoSEQ multiplex PCR assay. A mixture of 60 forward primers for TCR Vbeta segments and 13 reverse primers for TCR Jbeta segments was used in the multiplex PCR. Amplification of the CDR3 region of rearranged TCR beta genes was performed with a multiplex PCR assay on genomic DNA. The amplified TCR beta libraries were sequenced on the Illumina HiSeq System as 87-base-pair reads. The source study handled its data this way. Across the 700 or so repertoires, a later analysis counted 60 million to 90 million unique TCR beta chains, about 10 million of which were shared by at least two donors. Raw reads were error-corrected and collapsed into unique sequences with a nearest-neighbor algorithm that merged closely related sequences to remove PCR and sequencing errors. To assign V, D and J gene segments, CDR3 sequences were aligned to IMGT reference sequences. Each retained sequence needed at least a six-nucleotide match to both a V gene segment and a J gene segment. Rearrangements were called productive when the CDR3 lacked stop codons and stayed in frame with V and J; all others were non-productive. Following IMGT convention, CDR3 was defined as the stretch from the second conserved V-encoded cysteine up to the conserved J-encoded phenylalanine. Sequences without an unambiguous match to a single V gene segment were excluded from the earlier analysis of 450 to 750 of the donors. In an earlier analysis of approximately 610 of the donors, V segments were called functional above 56.7% productive rearrangements and were called segregating when the between-donor standard deviation exceeded 5%. A statistical classification framework was built to diagnose cytomegalovirus status from the catalog of TCR beta chain sequences. In a later analysis, V and J genes were assigned by comparing TCR nucleotide sequences against IMGT/GENE-DB human TR gene sequences. Using the TCRdist pipeline, a later analysis assigned CDR3 sequences along with most-parsimonious VDJ recombination scenarios. In a later analysis, every TCR beta chain was defined by the combination of its CDR3 amino acid sequence and its V-gene family, and reads without a unique V-gene family were dropped. A later analysis removed several hundred highly shared, low-generation-probability nucleotide sequences to deal with suspected cross-contamination and a sequencing artifact. In a later analysis, a clonal expansion index was calculated for each public chain from normalized within-repertoire ranks of inferred template counts. In a later analysis, generation probabilities were computed with a VDJ recombination model fitted to out-of-frame rearrangements, and the resulting probabilities were checked against IGoR. A later analysis scored TCR-TCR, TCR-HLA and TCR-CMV co-occurrence with hypergeometric tests, applying a repertoire-size bias correction to TCR pairs. To estimate false discovery rates, a later analysis permuted the HLA or CMV assignments 20 times. In a later analysis, co-occurring TCRs were grouped using DBSCAN, and TCRdist sequence similarity was added for clustering within HLA-allele-positive subsets. Repertoires with fewer than 30,000 or more than 120,000 public chains were left out of co-occurrence clustering, as were a few repertoires with anomalous nucleotide sharing. Not all clones reach the TCRdb copy of this immuneACCESS table, which keeps in-frame sequences only. Checked studies attribute under half of the gap to unresolved V genes and leave the rest unexplained. V, J and clone size derive from that table, while D and trimming were established from the DNA sequence. Present in this sample are about 140,000 clones, approximately 91% of which were seen just once. Roughly 0.5% of the sample is held by the ten biggest clonotypes.

Results and caveats for the whole study, not just this receptor: Compared with the approximately 600-donor mean, donors in an Asian-associated ancestry cluster had fewer N-insertions in productive TCRs, according to a later genetic analysis. A later analysis reported that several top co-occurrence clusters appeared linked to parvovirus B19, influenza, CMV and Epstein-Barr virus. The cohort was sequenced for TCR beta chains only, and without alpha or paired-chain data the features that could be detected were limited. In an earlier analysis of roughly 560 of the donors, most TCR beta V segments were observed in productive rearrangements about 90% or about 30% of the time, broadly matching IMGT annotations. The authors suggested that the approach could potentially be extended to other disease states and immunological phenotypes. The classifier was reported to diagnose cytomegalovirus status with high specificity and sensitivity in both the original and validation cohorts. Presence/absence analyses assumed roughly uniform sequencing depth across donors, an assumption that may not hold. A later analysis found that HLA-associated TCR beta chains were more clonally expanded and had lower generation probabilities than equally common non-associated chains. Most TCR sequences were observed very rarely across donors, whereas some public TCRs were present in many individuals. A group of highly shared sequence variants was considered likely to be a technical artifact of the sequencing pipeline. A later analysis found that TCR association rates varied across HLA loci, with DRB1 alleles showing the most associated TCRs and HLA-C alleles the fewest. In a later analysis, around 17,000 TCR beta sequences were associated with specific HLA alleles at a false discovery rate of 0.05. A further reported finding was that TCR beta sequences accurately predicted the HLA-A and HLA-B alleles for most subjects in the first cohort. A few of the identified cytomegalovirus-associated TCR beta chains were confirmed in vitro to be specific for cytomegalovirus antigens. Assigning TCR associations to individual alleles was difficult when HLA alleles, especially DR and DQ, strongly co-occurred. A total of about 180 TCR beta chains were listed by the study as associated with cytomegalovirus. An association between a missense DCLRE1C variant and V-gene and J-gene trimming of TCR beta chains was found in a later genetic analysis and replicated in an independent cohort. For the cohort, immune exposure information was limited to CMV serostatus. In a later analysis, most CMV-associated TCR beta chains were found to appear HLA-restricted, with HLA associations seemingly driven largely by CMV exposure. Roughly 15 rarely observed V segments, including chromosome 9 orphons, were excluded from the earlier analysis of a few hundred of the donors because counts were too low. Because HLA typing was missing for some donors at each locus, association tests included only the typed subset. Linkage disequilibrium might explain the correlated functional status among segregating V segments, but an unknown experimental factor could not be ruled out.

The cohort consisted of approximately 670 healthy bone marrow donors. All cohort members were sampled while nominally healthy, although unrecorded immune exposures were likely present. The donor tested CMV seronegative, placing the donor among the 350 or so seronegative members of the cohort. Each donor provided a peripheral blood sample, and peripheral blood mononuclear cells were used for TCR beta sequencing. The Qiagen DNeasy Blood Extraction Kit was used to extract genomic DNA from the blood cell samples. This receptor was identified in a woman aged 40 to 50 in good health and CMV-seronegative. Sequenced input: PBMCs.

The DNA sequence follows: TGTGCCAGCAGCTCCTTAAGCGGGAGTTCCCCCTACGAGCAGTACTTC. Its product reads: CASSSLSGSSPYEQYF. The rearrangement joined TRBV7-9 to TRBJ2-5, and TRBD2 aligns with 8 junction nucleotides. The closer fit of TRBJ2-7 to the DNA end suggests the J call may be wrong. CDR1 and CDR2, per the germline V gene (reference sequence), are SEHNR and FQNEAQ. The CDR3 goes from the cysteine to the phenylalanine over 16 residues. Here the CDR3 DNA is all that survives: 48 bases in frame from base 1.